This T cell receptor (beta chain) appears in the sequencing data of a study of blood T cell repertoires in COVID-19. Assay: immunoSEQ multiplex PCR; the TCRdb copy retains only in-frame clones and omits some. The profile covers around 100,000 clones, with roughly four fifths appearing a single time and more than 3% taken by the ten largest. After removal of 0 bases from V and 0 bases from J, the junction contained 2 bases not matched to a gene. CDR3 length: 16 residues. The germline CDR1 and CDR2 sequences are MGHRA and YSYEKL. This clonotype was obtained from a woman aged 80 or over with active or convalescent COVID-19. The sequenced sample consisted of peripheral blood. The V gene is TRBV4-1, the J gene TRBJ1-3; 7 bases are a match to TRBD1. CDR3 in amino acids: CASSQEGTVSGNTIYF. CDR3 coding DNA: TGCGCCAGCAGCCAAGAAGGGACAGTCTCTGGAAACACCATATATTTT.